Below, 14 T cell receptor beta chains from the same sample are listed, as sequenced in a study of PD-L1 blockade in urothelial cancer. Sequencing was performed with immunoSEQ multiplex PCR; in TCRdb, only in-frame clones are kept and a portion is missing. The repertoire includes about 95,000 clones, around 87% of them detected once, and 2% to 2.5% sits in the top ten. Time point noted: pretreatment peripheral blood. Sequencing used PBMCs, obtained around atezolizumab (anti-PD-L1) treatment. The receptor set was obtained from a man aged 55 to 70 with urothelial cancer.

DNA for the CDR3: TGTGCCACGCGTGGAGATACGCAGTATTTT. Protein: CATRGDTQYF. The chain combines TRBV2 with TRBJ2-3, with D unclear. The CDR3 extends over 10 amino acids. V was shortened by 10 bases and J by 5 bases, with 7 bases between the two germline ends. CDR1 and CDR2 (germline): SNHLY, FYNNEI.

This clone is a singleton in its sample. The chain carries TRBV7-2 and TRBJ2-7; possible D gene TRBD2, 6 bases. From germline, CDR1 is SGHTA and CDR2 FQGNSA. The CDR3 totals 14 residues. Deletions cut 1 base from V and 1 base from J, with 8 bases between. CDR3 sequence reads: CASSLDGGSYEQYF. CDR3 bases: TGTGCCAGCAGCTTAGATGGGGGGTCCTACGAGCAGTACTTC.

The rearrangement links TRBV19 to TRBJ2-1, with 9 bases that match TRBD2. The CDR3 runs 16 residues. The V and J ends lost 5 bases and 0 bases, in that order; junction bases with no gene match: 5. Germline V CDR1 and CDR2: LNHDA, SQIVND (reference sequence). CDR3 sequence: CASSPHSGSSYNEQFF. The CDR3 DNA follows: TGTGCCAGTAGTCCCCATAGCGGGAGCTCCTACAATGAGCAGTTCTTC.

The gene calls are TRBV6-1 and TRBJ1-5, with TRBD1 as a possible D gene (5 bases). Germline V lookup: CDR1 MNHNS, CDR2 SASEGT. The V end was cut by 4 bases, the J end by 7 bases, with 14 bases between. The length of the CDR3 is 14 residues. As DNA, the CDR3 is TGTGCCAGCAGTGGCTCGGGGGACGGCCAGCCCCAGCATTTT. Translated: CASSGSGDGQPQHF.

The chain recombines TRBV7-2 with TRBJ2-7, with TRBD2 matching 8 bases. This CDR3 comprises 14 residues. The germline V gene has CDR1 SGHTA and CDR2 FQGNSA. V trimming: 3 bases; J trimming: 5 bases; junction bases outside the gene matches: 6. CDR3 DNA: TGTGCCAGCAGCTTCCGGTGGACTAGCCACGAGCAGTACTTC. This sequence encodes CASSFRWTSHEQYF. Variable domain in full (rest from reference TRBV7-2 and TRBJ2-7): GAGVSQSPSNKVTEKGKDVELRCDPISGHTALYWYRQSLGQGLEFLIYFQGNSAPDKSGLPSDRFSAERTGGSVSTLTIQRTQQEDSAVYLCASSFRWTSHEQYFGPGTRLTVT.

The chain links TRBV9 to TRBJ2-2; no clear D. Germline assignment: CDR1 SGDLS and CDR2 YYNGEE. V was clipped by 4 bases and J by 1 base, with 8 bases between them. The CDR3 spans 14 residues. CDR3 coding DNA: TGTGCCAGCAGCTCCACGGTGAACACCGGGGAGCTGTTTTTT. Its translation: CASSSTVNTGELFF.

The rearrangement uses TRBV5-6 and TRBJ1-4; a weak D match, TRBD1 (6 bases). The CDR3 runs 14 residues. Per the germline V gene, CDR1 is SGHDT and CDR2 is YYEEEE. Trimming stripped 4 bases from V and 5 bases from J, with 12 bases between. CDR3 amino acids: CASSPGASNEKLFF. The CDR3 region has the DNA TGTGCCAGCAGCCCAGGGGCTTCGAATGAAAAACTGTTTTTT.

This CDR3 is CASSLSGAINEQFF. The CDR3 DNA follows: TGTGCCAGCAGCTTATCTGGGGCGATCAATGAGCAGTTCTTC. The chain recombines TRBV7-3 with TRBJ2-1, with a weak D call TRBD1 (5 bases). Germline V gene data show CDR1 as SGHTA and CDR2 as FQGTGA. Trimming removed 2 bases from V and 6 bases from J, with 11 bases in between. CDR3 length: 14 residues.

Regarding this clone: The sample contains more than one DNA sequence encoding this CDR3. The J gene is TRBJ1-6, the V gene TRBV7-3; no definite D call. Trimming cost V 5 bases and J 0 bases, with 5 bases left between them. The CDR3 loop spans 14 amino acids. CDR1 is SGHTA, CDR2 FQGTGA, per germline. CDR3 in DNA: TGTGCCAGCAGCCTCAGCTCCTATAATTCACCCCTCCACTTT. Translation: CASSLSSYNSPLHF.

The chain combines TRBV6-4 with TRBJ1-6; 9 nucleotides match TRBD1. Germline trimming cut 2 bases from V and 5 bases from J; bases unmatched to any gene: 1. CDR1 and CDR2 from the germline V gene are MRHNA and SNTAGT. CDR3 length: 15 amino acids. The CDR3 protein is CASSDGQGNNSPLHF. The DNA of the CDR3 is TGTGCCAGCAGTGACGGACAGGGGAATAATTCACCCCTCCACTTT.

The genes are TRBV5-1 and TRBJ2-7; 8 nucleotides match TRBD2. Trimming took 0 bases from V and 3 from J; bases not matched to a gene: 2. Per germline, CDR1 SGHRS and CDR2 YFSETQ. The CDR3 consists of 14 residues. The DNA for the CDR3 is TGCGCCAGCAGCTTGGGAACTAGCGGCTACGAGCAGTACTTC. It encodes CASSLGTSGYEQYF. Filled out from reference TRBV5-1 and TRBJ2-7, the complete variable domain reads KAGVTQTPRYLIKTRGQQVTLSCSPISGHRSVSWYQQTPGQGLQFLFEYFSETQRNKGNFPGRFSGRQFSNSRSEMNVSTLELGDSALYLCASSLGTSGYEQYFGPGTRLTVT.

This chain joins TRBV30 and TRBJ2-1; TRBD1 matches 8 bases. Trimming took 0 bases from V and 9 from J; bases not matched to a gene: 10. The V gene's germline CDR1 is GTSNPN and CDR2 SVGIG (reference sequence). The CDR3 has 15 amino acids. CDR3 sequence: CAWSVIEAGGSEQFF. The CDR3 DNA is TGTGCCTGGAGTGTAATCGAGGCAGGGGGCAGTGAGCAGTTCTTC.

This CDR3 is CASSTGWNTEAFF. As DNA, the CDR3 is TGTGCCAGCAGCACAGGGTGGAACACTGAAGCTTTCTTT. The V and J genes are TRBV2 and TRBJ1-1, with D maybe TRBD1 (6 bases). CDR1 is SNHLY, CDR2 FYNNEI, per germline. The CDR3 sequence is 13 residues long. V was cut by 6 bases and J by 1 base, with 9 bases left in between.

This clone was found once. J is TRBJ2-5 and V is TRBV13; 7 bases match TRBD1. The CDR3 has 16 residues. Trimming at V came to 5 bases and at J to 2 bases, leaving 11 bases not matched to a gene. Germline CDR1 reads PRHDT; CDR2 reads FYEKMQ (reference sequence). In DNA form, the CDR3 reads TGTGCCAGCAGCCCAGAGACAGGGTCCCAGCAAGAGACCCAGTACTTC. This sequence encodes CASSPETGSQQETQYF. The full variable domain, completed using reference TRBV13 and TRBJ2-5, is AAGVIQSPRHLIKEKRETATLKCYPIPRHDTVYWYQQGPGQDPQFLISFYEKMQSDKGSIPDRFSAQQFSDYHSELNMSSLELGDSALYFCASSPETGSQQETQYFGPGTRLLVL.